Shown below are 18 T cell receptor beta chains from a single sample sequenced in a study of early T cells in non-severe SARS-CoV-2 infection. TCRdb itself ran the 5' RACE reads through MiXCR, one entry per CDR3 protein. This table has 36,000 or so distinct CDR3 sequences, 4% to 5% appearing once. Input material: whole blood. Receptors originate from an adult who was a healthcare worker with PCR-confirmed SARS-CoV-2 infection or an uninfected control (not recorded which).

This clonotype has a handful of counts. The V gene is TRBV6-4, the J gene TRBJ1-1; 8 bases are shared with TRBD1. The CDR3 covers 13 residues. Germline assignment: CDR1 MRHNA and CDR2 SNTAGT. V shed 3 bases, J shed 8 bases, and the junction held 5 bases outside the gene matches. CDR3 DNA sequence: TGTGCCAGCAGTGATAGGGACAGGACCGAAGCTTTCTTT. Amino acids: CASSDRDRTEAFF.

This clonotype was seen many times. This chain uses TRBV12-3 or TRBV12-4 with TRBJ2-7; 11 positions match TRBD1. The trim removed 5 bases at V and 4 bases at J, leaving 4 bases unmatched. This CDR3 is built from 14 residues. For the CDR3, the DNA is TGTGCCAGCAGTCAGGACAGGGGGCAGTACGAGCAGTACTTC. It yields the protein CASSQDRGQYEQYF.

This clonotype was found many times. This chain links TRBV7-2 with TRBJ1-6; D uncertain. CDR3 size: 17 residues. V dropped 1 base and J dropped 0 bases, with 10 bases sitting between them. Germline CDR1 is SGHTA and CDR2 is FQGNSA. This chain's CDR3 is CASSLDPPSSYNSPLHF. The CDR3 DNA is TGTGCCAGCAGCTTAGATCCACCGAGCTCCTATAATTCACCCCTCCACTTT. The complete variable domain, with remaining parts taken from reference TRBV7-2 and TRBJ1-6, reads GAGVSQSPSNKVTEKGKDVELRCDPISGHTALYWYRQSLGQGLEFLIYFQGNSAPDKSGLPSDRFSAERTGGSVSTLTIQRTQQEDSAVYLCASSLDPPSSYNSPLHFGNGTRLTVT.

By sample share, this clonotype is medium-sized. The chain couples TRBV27 to TRBJ1-2, with 7 bases fitting TRBD1. Germline trimming cut 3 bases from V and 6 bases from J; bases unmatched to any gene: 7. Germline-derived CDR1 and CDR2 are MNHEY and SMNVEV (reference sequence). This CDR3 contains 14 residues. The CDR3 DNA is TGTGCCAGCAGTTTTTCCGACAGGGTACATGGCTACACCTTC. Translated: CASSFSDRVHGYTF.

This clonotype was observed many times. J is TRBJ1-3 and V is TRBV6-1; D ambiguous. Germline V CDR1 and CDR2: MNHNS, SASEGT. The CDR3 is 16 residues long. The V gene lost 2 bases and the J gene lost 0 bases, with 11 bases spanning the gap. The CDR3 nucleotides are TGTGCCAGCAGTGAACGGGGTCGCCTCTCTGGAAACACCATATATTTT. It translates to CASSERGRLSGNTIYF.

The sample holds many counts of this clonotype. This chain uses TRBV20-1 with TRBJ2-5, with 7 bases that match TRBD1. The CDR3 is 19 residues long. V shed 0 bases and J 1 base; nucleotides not matched to a gene: 17. The germline gives CDR1 DFQATT, CDR2 SNEGSKA (reference sequence). The CDR3 DNA follows: TGCAGTGCTAGAGATAAGGAGAAAGTCGCGAGGGGGCCCCAAGAGACCCAGTACTTC. Translation gives CSARDKEKVARGPQETQYF.

This clonotype was recorded many times. V usage is TRBV23-1 and J usage is TRBJ1-5, with D unresolved. TRBV23-1 is designated an ORF whose function remains uncertain. The CDR3 runs to 16 residues. Trimming shortened V by 3 bases and J by 7 bases, and 19 bases separated the two germline ends. CDR3 in amino acids: CASSHHPRGKRQPQHF. CDR3 DNA: TGCGCCAGCAGTCACCATCCGAGAGGGAAAAGGCAGCCCCAGCATTTT.

This clonotype was observed many times. The chain couples TRBV6-5 to TRBJ2-3, with TRBD2 as a possible D gene (6 bases). The CDR3 runs 17 residues. Trimming removed 1 base from V and 4 bases from J, with 18 bases in between. CDR1 is MNHEY and CDR2 is SVGAGI in the germline V gene. CDR3 bases: TGTGCCAGCAGTTACTGGGGACTGGGAGGAGAGGCAGATACGCAGTATTTT. It is translated as CASSYWGLGGEADTQYF.

The chain employs TRBV7-3 and TRBJ2-1, with D perhaps matching TRBD2 (5 bases). This CDR3 region has 13 residues. V lost 5 bases and J 10 bases, leaving 15 bases between the germline ends. CDR1 is SGHTA, CDR2 FQGTGA, per germline. CDR3 sequence reads: CASSPPGYREQFF. The CDR3 DNA follows: TGTGCCAGCAGCCCCCCGGGATACAGAGAGCAGTTCTTC.

In its sample, this clonotype was seen many times. The chain links TRBV7-9 to TRBJ1-1; 9 bases map to TRBD1. The length of the CDR3 is 14 residues. V lost 4 bases to trimming and J lost 5 bases; unmatched junction nucleotides: 5. Germline V gene data show CDR1 as SEHNR and CDR2 as FQNEAQ (reference sequence). CDR3 in amino acids: CASSSGTGRTEAFF. CDR3 DNA sequence: TGTGCCAGCAGCTCCGGGACAGGGAGGACTGAAGCTTTCTTT. Variable domain in full (rest from reference TRBV7-9 and TRBJ1-1): DTGVSQNPRHKITKRGQNVTFRCDPISEHNRLYWYRQTLGQGPEFLTYFQNEAQLEKSRLLSDRFSAERPKGSFSTLEIQRTEQGDSAMYLCASSSGTGRTEAFFGQGTRLTVV.

This clonotype was counted ten times or more. V is TRBV6-6 and J is TRBJ2-1; TRBD2 matches 12 bases. This CDR3 comprises 18 residues. Per the germline V gene, CDR1 is MNHNY and CDR2 is SVGAGI (reference sequence). The junction had 11 bases not matched to a gene; V was cut back by 4 bases and J by 4 bases. CDR3 sequence reads: CASSSQGGGLAGYNEQFF. The CDR3 DNA reads TGTGCCAGCAGTTCACAGGGGGGCGGACTAGCGGGATACAATGAGCAGTTCTTC.

V and J are TRBV29-1 and TRBJ1-1, with a weak D call TRBD1 (6 bases). This CDR3 has 12 amino acids. Germline values: CDR1 SQVTM, CDR2 ANQGSEA. V was cut by 3 bases and J by 8 bases, with 13 bases left in between. The CDR3 coding sequence is TGCAGCGTTGACCTTGACAGGACCGAAGCTTTCTTT. Amino acid sequence: CSVDLDRTEAFF. The entire variable domain, with the rest obtained from reference TRBV29-1 and TRBJ1-1, is as follows: SAVISQKPSRDICQRGTSLTIQCQVDSQVTMMFWYRQQPGQSLTLIATANQGSEATYESGFVIDKFPISRPNLTFSTLTVSNMSPEDSSIYLCSVDLDRTEAFFGQGTRLTVV.

Many counts were recorded for this clonotype. The V call is TRBV6-1, the J call TRBJ1-5; TRBD1 aligns across 7 bases. Germline V lookup: CDR1 MNHNS, CDR2 SASEGT. This CDR3 contains 16 residues. V gave up 9 bases and J gave up 7 bases; unmatched junction bases: 18. The CDR3 DNA is TGTGCCAGACCGGACAGGTCGGGGTTGTATAGGCAGCCCCAGCATTTT. Encoded protein: CARPDRSGLYRQPQHF.

The chain carries TRBV6-2 or TRBV6-3 and TRBJ2-7; D call uncertain. CDR1 and CDR2 (germline): MNHEY, SVGEGT. V was cut by 5 bases and J by 2 bases, with 13 bases left in between. This CDR3 is built from 14 residues. The CDR3 DNA sequence: TGTGCCAGCAGTCCCAACGGGTGGGCCTACGAGCAGTACTTC. Translating it yields CASSPNGWAYEQYF.

This clonotype was picked up a small number of times. V usage is TRBV16 and J usage is TRBJ1-2; the D gene is possibly TRBD1 (6 bases). The CDR3 length is 15 residues. V lost 2 bases to trimming and J lost 6 bases, with 16 bases between them. Per germline, CDR1 KGHSY and CDR2 FQNENV. The CDR3 region is CASSQVRRQVDGYTF. The CDR3 DNA reads TGTGCCAGCAGCCAAGTTCGCCGACAGGTCGATGGCTACACCTTC. Filled out from reference TRBV16 and TRBJ1-2, the complete variable domain reads GEEVAQTPKHLVRGEGQKAKLYCAPIKGHSYVFWYQQVLKNEFKFLISFQNENVFDETGMPKERFSAKCLPNSPCSLEIQATKLEDSAVYFCASSQVRRQVDGYTFGSGTRLTVV.

The table lists this clonotype with many counts. The genes are TRBV3-1 and TRBJ2-5; D remains unclear. V shed 4 bases and J shed 7 bases, with 10 bases lying between them. There are 12 residues in the CDR3. CDR1 LGHDT and CDR2 YNNKEL come from the germline V gene (reference sequence). The CDR3 coding sequence is TGTGCCAGCAGCCCTTGGATGGGGACCCAGTACTTC. This sequence encodes CASSPWMGTQYF.

In this sample, this clonotype turned up many times. The rearrangement joins TRBV5-5 to TRBJ1-1; D not resolved. The CDR3 is 14 amino acids. The ends were cut back, 4 bases at V and 1 base at J, with 11 bases in the middle. Germline CDR1 and CDR2: SGHKS and YYEKEE (reference sequence). CDR3 DNA sequence: TGTGCCAGCAGCATAAATTACAAGAACACTGAAGCTTTCTTT. Translated, it gives CASSINYKNTEAFF.

This clonotype is medium-sized in the sample. The gene calls are TRBV4-2 and TRBJ2-6; no firm D call. Trimming removed 0 bases at V and 0 bases at J, with 6 bases between. The CDR3 length is 16 residues. Looked up from germline, CDR1 is LGHNA and CDR2 is YNFKEQ. CDR3 bases: TGTGCCAGCAGCCAAGATGGCAGCTCTGGGGCCAACGTCCTGACTTTC. This codes for CASSQDGSSGANVLTF.